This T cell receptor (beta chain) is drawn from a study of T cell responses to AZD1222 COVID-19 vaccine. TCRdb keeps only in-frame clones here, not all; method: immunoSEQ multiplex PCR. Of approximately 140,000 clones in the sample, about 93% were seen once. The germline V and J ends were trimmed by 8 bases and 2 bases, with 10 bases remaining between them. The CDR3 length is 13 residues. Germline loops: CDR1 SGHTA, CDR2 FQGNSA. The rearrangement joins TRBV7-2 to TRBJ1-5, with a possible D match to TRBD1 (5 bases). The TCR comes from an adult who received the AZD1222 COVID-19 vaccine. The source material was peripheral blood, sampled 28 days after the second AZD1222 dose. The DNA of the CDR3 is TGTGCCAGCGGGGGGGTGGGCAATCAGCCCCAGCATTTT. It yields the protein CASGGVGNQPQHF.